The following is a TCR beta chain sequence with its context. Its cognate antigen is unknown. The data were obtained in a study of T cell responses to AZD1222 COVID-19 vaccine. General study findings and limits: Sampled repertoires all dated from after the peak T cell response.

The protocol was immunoSEQ multiplex PCR, while the TCRdb copy is restricted to in-frame clones and leaves out a portion. This sample has some 170,000 clones, with approximately 94% found just once. V trimming: 5 bases; J trimming: 0 bases; junction bases outside the gene matches: 5. CDR3 length equals 15 residues. CDR1 GTSNPN and CDR2 SVGIG come from the germline V gene (reference sequence). The sequences come from peripheral blood, collected 28 days after the second AZD1222 dose. The chain carries TRBV30 and TRBJ2-1; 9 nucleotides align to TRBD2. The TCR sequence derives from an adult who received the AZD1222 COVID-19 vaccine. The CDR3 protein is CAWANSGGSYNEQFF. DNA for the CDR3: TGTGCCTGGGCGAATAGCGGGGGCTCCTACAATGAGCAGTTCTTC.